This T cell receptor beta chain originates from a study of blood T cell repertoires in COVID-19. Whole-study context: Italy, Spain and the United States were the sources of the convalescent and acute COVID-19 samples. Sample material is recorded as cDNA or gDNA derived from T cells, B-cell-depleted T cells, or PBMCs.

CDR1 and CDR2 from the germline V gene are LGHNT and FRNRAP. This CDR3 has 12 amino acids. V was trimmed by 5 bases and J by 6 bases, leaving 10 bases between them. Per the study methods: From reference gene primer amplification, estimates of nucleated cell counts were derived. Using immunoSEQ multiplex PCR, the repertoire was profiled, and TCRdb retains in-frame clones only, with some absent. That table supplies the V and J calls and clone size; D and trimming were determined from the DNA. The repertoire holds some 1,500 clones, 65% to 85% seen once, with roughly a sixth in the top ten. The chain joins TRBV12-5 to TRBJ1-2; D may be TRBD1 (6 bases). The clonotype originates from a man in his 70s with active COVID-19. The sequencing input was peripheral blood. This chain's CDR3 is CASGPQGNGYTF. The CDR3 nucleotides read TGTGCTAGTGGTCCGCAGGGGAATGGCTACACCTTC.